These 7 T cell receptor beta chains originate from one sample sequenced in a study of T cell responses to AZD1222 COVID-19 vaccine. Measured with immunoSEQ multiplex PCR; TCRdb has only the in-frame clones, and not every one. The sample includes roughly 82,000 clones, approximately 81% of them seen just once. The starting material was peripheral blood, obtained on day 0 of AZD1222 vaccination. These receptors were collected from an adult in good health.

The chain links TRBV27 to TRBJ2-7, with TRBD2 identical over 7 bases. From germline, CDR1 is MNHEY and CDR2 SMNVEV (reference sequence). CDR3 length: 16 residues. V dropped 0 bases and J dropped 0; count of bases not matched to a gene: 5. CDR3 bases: TGTGCCAGCAGTTTATCGGGGGGGTCCACCTCCTACGAGCAGTACTTC. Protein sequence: CASSLSGGSTSYEQYF.

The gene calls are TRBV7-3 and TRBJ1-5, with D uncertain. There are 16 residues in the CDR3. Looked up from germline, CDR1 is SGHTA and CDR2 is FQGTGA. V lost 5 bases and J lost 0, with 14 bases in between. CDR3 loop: CASSPKAAYSNQPQHF. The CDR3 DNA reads TGTGCCAGCAGCCCGAAAGCAGCCTATAGCAATCAGCCCCAGCATTTT.

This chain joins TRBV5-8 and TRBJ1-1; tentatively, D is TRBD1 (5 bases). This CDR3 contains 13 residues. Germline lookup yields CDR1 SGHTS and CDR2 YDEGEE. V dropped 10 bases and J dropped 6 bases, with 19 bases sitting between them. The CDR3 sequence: CASSRGVSAEAFF. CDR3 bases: TGTGCCTCATCTCGAGGGGTTTCGGCTGAAGCTTTCTTT.

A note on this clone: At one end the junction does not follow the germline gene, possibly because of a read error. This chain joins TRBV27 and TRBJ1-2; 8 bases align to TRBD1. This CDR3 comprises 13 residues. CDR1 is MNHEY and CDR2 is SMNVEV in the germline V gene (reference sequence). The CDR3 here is CASSLGQGYRYTF. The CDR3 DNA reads TGTGCCAGCAGTTTAGGACAGGGCTATCGCTACACCTTC.

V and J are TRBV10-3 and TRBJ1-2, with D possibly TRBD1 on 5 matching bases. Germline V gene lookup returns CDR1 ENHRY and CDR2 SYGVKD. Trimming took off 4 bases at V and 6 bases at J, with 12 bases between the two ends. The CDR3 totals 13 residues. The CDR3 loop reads CAISVAGLDGYTF. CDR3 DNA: TGTGCCATCAGTGTAGCAGGGTTAGATGGCTACACCTTC.

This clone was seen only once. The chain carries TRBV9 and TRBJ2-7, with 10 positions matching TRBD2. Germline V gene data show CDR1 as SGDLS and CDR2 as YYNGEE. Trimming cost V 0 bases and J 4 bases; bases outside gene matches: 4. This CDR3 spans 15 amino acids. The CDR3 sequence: CASSVATSGVYEQYF. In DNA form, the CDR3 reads TGTGCCAGCAGCGTAGCTACTAGCGGGGTGTACGAGCAGTACTTC.

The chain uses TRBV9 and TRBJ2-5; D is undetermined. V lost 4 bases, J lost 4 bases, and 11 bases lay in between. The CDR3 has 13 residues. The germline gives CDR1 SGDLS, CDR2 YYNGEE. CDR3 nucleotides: TGTGCCAGCAGCCCCGGTCTGGGAGAGACCCAGTACTTC. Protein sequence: CASSPGLGETQYF.